One sample yielded the 7 T cell receptor beta chains listed below, sequenced in a study of shared clonotypes between healthy human individuals. Only in-frame clones appear in the TCRdb table, and some are missing; sequencing was by immunoSEQ multiplex PCR. The sample includes 850,000 to 1,200,000 clones, roughly 70% of them seen just once. The specimen was memory CD4+ T cells sorted from blood. Indicated subset: CD45RA-negative fraction. The receptors stem from a man aged 18 to 35 in good health.

The chain uses TRBV9 and TRBJ2-3; 11 bases fit TRBD2. V lost 0 bases to trimming and J lost 5 bases; unmatched junction nucleotides: 8. The CDR3 has 17 amino acids. The germline CDR1 and CDR2 sequences are SGDLS and YYNGEE. The CDR3 DNA reads TGTGCCAGCAGCGTAGGGATACTAGCGGGAGCGGGAGATACGCAGTATTTT. It encodes CASSVGILAGAGDTQYF.

The chain is built from TRBV28 and TRBJ2-7, with D maybe TRBD1 (5 bases). The V end lost 8 bases, the J end lost 5 bases, and 22 bases lay between the germline ends. The CDR3 consists of 15 residues. Germline V gives CDR1 MDHEN, CDR2 SYDVKM. The CDR3 is CASWSAAAARDEQYF. In DNA, the CDR3 is TGTGCCAGCTGGTCTGCGGCGGCAGCCAGGGACGAGCAGTACTTC.

Comments on this clone: Other DNA sequences from this sample encode an identical CDR3 as well. The CDR3 nucleotides read TGTGCCAGCAGTTCGGGACAGGCACAAGAGACCCAGTACTTC. This codes for CASSSGQAQETQYF. The chain recombines TRBV28 with TRBJ2-5; 8 bases agree with TRBD1. V shed 4 bases and J 2 bases; nucleotides not matched to a gene: 3. Germline CDR1 reads MDHEN; CDR2 reads SYDVKM. CDR3 length: 14 residues.

V is TRBV6-6 and J is TRBJ2-3; TRBD2 matches at 7 bases. The CDR3 is made up of 16 amino acids. Trimming removed 9 bases from V and 3 bases from J; junction bases left unmatched: 15. Germline CDR1 and CDR2: MNHNY and SVGAGI (reference sequence). CDR3 in DNA: TGTGCCAGTACCTTAGGGGAGGGCGTCCTGACAGATACGCAGTATTTT. As protein: CASTLGEGVLTDTQYF.

The chain joins TRBV7-2 to TRBJ1-1; D uncertain. Trimming took 5 bases from V and 0 from J, leaving 7 bases between them. Germline CDR1 reads SGHTA; CDR2 reads FQGNSA. CDR3 length: 13 amino acids. The CDR3 is CASSRTLNTEAFF. The CDR3 bases are TGTGCCAGCAGCCGGACTTTGAACACTGAAGCTTTCTTT.

V and J are TRBV5-1 and TRBJ2-5; a possible D gene is TRBD1 (6 bases). The CDR3 runs to 15 residues. The germline V gene encodes CDR1 SGHRS and CDR2 YFSETQ. Trimming pared 6 bases from V and 0 bases from J, leaving 15 bases between. This CDR3 is CASTYEGGNQETQYF. CDR3 nucleotides: TGCGCCAGCACCTATGAAGGGGGAAACCAAGAGACCCAGTACTTC. Variable domain in full (rest from reference TRBV5-1 and TRBJ2-5): KAGVTQTPRYLIKTRGQQVTLSCSPISGHRSVSWYQQTPGQGLQFLFEYFSETQRNKGNFPGRFSGRQFSNSRSEMNVSTLELGDSALYLCASTYEGGNQETQYFGPGTRLLVL.

The table lists this clone with a few counts. The V gene is TRBV4-1, the J gene TRBJ1-5; 8 nucleotides line up with TRBD1. Germline CDR1 reads MGHRA; CDR2 reads YSYEKL. The length of the CDR3 is 17 residues. Unmatched junction bases numbered 4, after V lost 0 bases and J lost 0 bases. DNA of the CDR3: TGCGCCAGCAGCCAAGAAGGACAGGGTAATAGCAATCAGCCCCAGCATTTT. Its translation: CASSQEGQGNSNQPQHF.